Shown below are 27 T cell receptor beta chains from a single sample sequenced in a study of cytotoxic CD8 clonotypes in ibrutinib-treated CLL. TCRdb keeps only in-frame clones here, not all; method: immunoSEQ multiplex PCR. This sample has roughly 200,000 clones; roughly 65% occur once, and the top ten carry 5.9%. The sample consisted of PBMCs, taken after 12 months of ibrutinib treatment. The receptors shown here come from a human donor with chronic lymphocytic leukemia.

The chain recombines TRBV7-2 with TRBJ1-5, with D uncertain. Germline CDR1 reads SGHTA; CDR2 reads FQGNSA. The CDR3 runs 18 residues. V was shortened by 5 bases and J by 0 bases, with 20 bases between the two germline ends. DNA for the CDR3: TGTGCCAGCAGCCAGAACGCAGACCCAAGGTATAGCAATCAGCCCCAGCATTTT. It is translated as CASSQNADPRYSNQPQHF.

The rearrangement links TRBV30 to TRBJ1-4; no reliable D call. The germline V and J ends were trimmed by 1 base and 2 bases, with 14 bases remaining between them. The CDR3 extends over 16 amino acids. Germline V gives CDR1 GTSNPN, CDR2 SVGIG (reference sequence). This CDR3 is CAWSGGIRSTNEKLFF. The DNA of the CDR3 is TGTGCCTGGAGTGGAGGAATCCGGAGCACTAATGAAAAACTGTTTTTT.

This chain connects TRBV6-4 to TRBJ2-1; D tentatively reads TRBD1 or TRBD2 (5 bases each). The V and J ends lost 4 bases and 8 bases respectively, with 12 bases between them. This CDR3 comprises 13 residues. Germline assignment: CDR1 MRHNA and CDR2 SNTAGT. CDR3 protein: CASSGERGDEQFF. CDR3 coding DNA: TGTGCCAGCAGTGGGGAGCGAGGGGATGAGCAGTTCTTC.

The chain combines TRBV11-2 with TRBJ2-5; D may be TRBD2 (5 bases). V gave up 5 bases and J gave up 1 base, with 17 bases separating them. This CDR3 spans 16 amino acids. Germline V CDR1 and CDR2: SGHAT, FQNNGV. The CDR3 loop reads CASSQFSDPSQETQYF. The CDR3, as DNA: TGTGCCAGCAGCCAATTTAGCGACCCGTCCCAAGAGACCCAGTACTTC. The full variable domain, completed using reference TRBV11-2 and TRBJ2-5, is EAGVAQSPRYKIIEKRQSVAFWCNPISGHATLYWYQQILGQGPKLLIQFQNNGVVDDSQLPKDRFSAERLKGVDSTLKIQPAKLEDSAVYLCASSQFSDPSQETQYFGPGTRLLVL.

This clone appeared once. CDR3 sequence: CASHPSDYYEQYF. As DNA, the CDR3 is TGTGCCAGCCATCCTAGCGACTACTACGAGCAGTACTTC. The rearrangement links TRBV27 to TRBJ2-7, with D possibly matching TRBD2 (6 bases). The germline V gene has CDR1 MNHEY and CDR2 SMNVEV (reference sequence). The CDR3 runs to 13 residues. Trimming pared 8 bases from V and 3 bases from J, leaving 14 bases between.

This rearrangement joins TRBV28 to TRBJ1-1, with D possibly TRBD1 on 6 matching bases. The CDR3 has 15 amino acids. The germline V gene encodes CDR1 MDHEN and CDR2 SYDVKM. Trimming left V 9 bases short and J 2 bases short, with 19 bases between. CDR3 in amino acids: CASSVGGRRNTEAFF. Here the CDR3 DNA reads TGTGCCAGTTCGGTCGGGGGCAGGCGAAACACTGAAGCTTTCTTT.

This clone showed up just once. The rearrangement links TRBV5-4 to TRBJ1-2, with D possibly TRBD1 on 5 matching bases. The CDR3 runs 13 residues. The V end lost 6 bases, the J end lost 3 bases, and 12 bases lay between the germline ends. Germline V gives CDR1 SGHNT, CDR2 YYREEE (reference sequence). CDR3 sequence (DNA): TGTGCCAGCACCTGGGGCACGGACTATGGCTACACCTTC. This codes for CASTWGTDYGYTF.

The chain carries TRBV11-3 and TRBJ2-7, with 8 bases that match TRBD1. Germline V lookup: CDR1 SGHNT, CDR2 YENEEA. J gave up 4 bases and V 5 bases, and 7 bases lay outside the gene matches. The CDR3 extends over 14 amino acids. CDR3 bases: TGTGCCAGCAGCCCAGGACAGGGAGAGTACGAGCAGTACTTC. This encodes CASSPGQGEYEQYF.

The chain uses TRBV18 and TRBJ2-5, with 7 bases matching TRBD1. The trim removed 4 bases at V and 4 bases at J, leaving 3 bases unmatched. There are 13 residues in the CDR3. Germline V gene data show CDR1 as KGHSH and CDR2 as LQKENI. The CDR3 loop reads CASSQGAGETQYF. As DNA, the CDR3 is TGTGCCAGCTCACAGGGGGCCGGAGAGACCCAGTACTTC.

The rearrangement links TRBV5-5 to TRBJ2-3; 7 positions agree with TRBD2. This CDR3 has 14 amino acids. V trimming: 6 bases; J trimming: 6 bases; junction bases outside the gene matches: 10. CDR1 SGHKS and CDR2 YYEKEE come from the germline V gene (reference sequence). The CDR3 region is CASKLTSSTDTQYF. The CDR3 nucleotides are TGTGCCAGCAAACTGACTAGCTCTACGGATACGCAGTATTTT. The entire variable domain, with the rest obtained from reference TRBV5-5 and TRBJ2-3, is as follows: DAGVTQSPTHLIKTRGQQVTLRCSPISGHKSVSWYQQVLGQGPQFIFQYYEKEERGRGNFPDRFSARQFPNYSSELNVNALLLGDSALYLCASKLTSSTDTQYFGPGTRLTVL.

V and J are TRBV11-2 and TRBJ2-2; D is ambiguous. CDR3 size: 15 residues. Germline V gene lookup returns CDR1 SGHAT and CDR2 FQNNGV. The V gene lost 0 bases and the J gene lost 6 bases, with 11 bases spanning the gap. CDR3 in amino acids: CASSLDLWQAGELFF. For the CDR3, the DNA is TGTGCCAGCAGCTTAGATCTGTGGCAGGCCGGGGAGCTGTTTTTT.

This chain uses TRBV9 with TRBJ1-2; D might be TRBD1 (6 bases). The CDR3 spans 15 residues. Trimming shortened V by 4 bases and J by 12 bases, and 25 bases separated the two germline ends. CDR1 is SGDLS and CDR2 is YYNGEE in the germline V gene. The chain's CDR3 is CASSYTGTFPSDHTF. The CDR3 bases are TGTGCCAGCAGCTACACAGGGACCTTCCCTTCGGATCACACCTTC.

This sequence joins TRBV5-1 and TRBJ1-4; 10 bases map to TRBD1. V shed 0 bases, J shed 2 bases, and the junction held 13 bases outside the gene matches. Germline-derived CDR1 and CDR2 are SGHRS and YFSETQ. CDR3 size: 20 residues. The CDR3 nucleotides are TGCGCCAGCAGCTTGGTGCTCTGGGGGGACAGGGGTCAGACTAATGAAAAACTGTTTTTT. Encoded protein: CASSLVLWGDRGQTNEKLFF.

This chain links TRBV18 with TRBJ2-7; TRBD1 matches at 8 bases. The CDR3 length is 14 residues. V lost 3 bases to trimming and J lost 3 bases; unmatched junction nucleotides: 4. Germline-derived CDR1 and CDR2 are KGHSH and LQKENI. The CDR3 DNA follows: TGTGCCAGCTCACCGGGACAGGACTACTACGAGCAGTACTTC. It is translated as CASSPGQDYYEQYF.

Written as DNA, the CDR3 is TGTGCCAGCGAAAGTACCTCGCGGGGGGCGGTAGCTTTCTTT. It yields the protein CASESTSRGAVAFF. The chain couples TRBV18 to TRBJ1-1, with D perhaps matching TRBD1 (6 bases). CDR1 and CDR2 (germline): KGHSH, LQKENI. The CDR3 is 14 amino acids. V lost 8 bases to trimming and J lost 10 bases, with 23 bases between them.

The chain couples TRBV11-3 to TRBJ1-1; no definite D call. Germline lookup yields CDR1 SGHNT and CDR2 YENEEA. V was pared by 5 bases and J by 4 bases, with 14 bases between. The CDR3 spans 14 residues. The CDR3 DNA reads as TGTGCCAGCAGCCCTGGCCCGCATAGCACTGAAGCTTTCTTT. It encodes CASSPGPHSTEAFF.

V and J are TRBV18 and TRBJ1-1; the D is unclear. The length of the CDR3 is 16 residues. The V and J ends lost 4 bases and 1 base respectively, with 16 bases between them. The germline V gene has CDR1 KGHSH and CDR2 LQKENI. The CDR3 nucleotides are TGTGCCAGCTCACTACATGATTTACTTACGAACACTGAAGCTTTCTTT. The encoded protein is CASSLHDLLTNTEAFF.

The chain uses TRBV19 and TRBJ2-7; the D gene is possibly TRBD1 (6 bases). Per germline, CDR1 LNHDA and CDR2 SQIVND (reference sequence). The CDR3 consists of 13 residues. V was trimmed by 1 base and J by 9 bases, leaving 13 bases between them. The CDR3 coding sequence is TGTGCCAGTAGTATAGGTCAGGGGCGCGTGCAGTACTTC. It yields the protein CASSIGQGRVQYF.

This chain uses TRBV5-1 with TRBJ1-5; tentatively, D is TRBD1 (5 bases). V lost 4 bases, J lost 0 bases, and 11 bases lay in between. The germline V gene encodes CDR1 SGHRS and CDR2 YFSETQ. This CDR3 is built from 15 residues. In DNA, the CDR3 is TGCGCCAGCAGCCCGGGGGTGGGTAGCAATCAGCCCCAGCATTTT. Translated, it gives CASSPGVGSNQPQHF.

The J gene is TRBJ2-7, the V gene TRBV19; no clear D gene. Trimming removed 1 base at V and 3 bases at J, with 4 bases between. The germline V gene has CDR1 LNHDA and CDR2 SQIVND (reference sequence). The CDR3 totals 12 residues. The CDR3 DNA reads TGTGCCAGTAGTATAGTAGGCTACGAGCAGTACTTC. Translation gives CASSIVGYEQYF. Complete variable domain (other parts from reference TRBV19 and TRBJ2-7): DGGITQSPKYLFRKEGQNVTLSCEQNLNHDAMYWYRQDPGQGLRLIYYSQIVNDFQKGDIAEGYSVSREKKESFPLTVTSAQKNPTAFYLCASSIVGYEQYFGPGTRLTVT.

The V and J genes are TRBV11-2 and TRBJ2-5, with no clear D. Germline CDR1 and CDR2: SGHAT and FQNNGV. This CDR3 spans 15 amino acids. The V gene lost 5 bases and the J gene lost 4 bases, with 17 bases spanning the gap. CDR3 sequence reads: CASSPAPGRVETQYF. As DNA, the CDR3 is TGTGCCAGCAGCCCCGCCCCCGGCCGGGTAGAGACCCAGTACTTC. The full variable domain, completed using reference TRBV11-2 and TRBJ2-5, is EAGVAQSPRYKIIEKRQSVAFWCNPISGHATLYWYQQILGQGPKLLIQFQNNGVVDDSQLPKDRFSAERLKGVDSTLKIQPAKLEDSAVYLCASSPAPGRVETQYFGPGTRLLVL.

This clone showed up just a few times. The gene calls are TRBV30 and TRBJ2-7; D is unclear. This CDR3 is built from 15 residues. V was clipped by 7 bases and J by 5 bases, with 24 bases between them. Germline CDR1 GTSNPN, CDR2 SVGIG (reference sequence). The CDR3: CASTPPAIGFHEQYF. CDR3 sequence (DNA): TGTGCCTCCACTCCCCCTGCCATCGGGTTTCACGAGCAGTACTTC.

V usage is TRBV19 and J usage is TRBJ2-5; D is perhaps TRBD1 (5 bases). V gave up 3 bases and J gave up 3 bases, with 11 bases separating them. The CDR3 loop spans 14 amino acids. Germline V CDR1 and CDR2: LNHDA, SQIVND (reference sequence). CDR3 region: CASSIAGLKETQYF. In DNA form, the CDR3 reads TGTGCCAGTAGTATCGCAGGGTTGAAAGAGACCCAGTACTTC.

The chain employs TRBV5-4 and TRBJ2-2; 7 nucleotides align to TRBD1. Germline V lookup: CDR1 SGHNT, CDR2 YYREEE (reference sequence). The junction had 2 bases not matched to a gene; V was cut back by 3 bases and J by 0 bases. There are 15 residues in the CDR3. This CDR3 reads CASSYGTANTGELFF. For the CDR3, the DNA is TGTGCCAGCAGCTACGGGACAGCGAACACCGGGGAGCTGTTTTTT.

A few counts support this clone. The V and J genes are TRBV2 and TRBJ2-4; TRBD1 agrees at 8 bases. The germline V gene has CDR1 SNHLY and CDR2 FYNNEI. This CDR3 has 16 amino acids. J lost 0 bases, V lost 3 bases, and 4 bases had no gene match. CDR3 loop: CASSEDRVQAKNIQYF. CDR3 coding DNA: TGTGCCAGCAGTGAGGACAGGGTCCAAGCCAAAAACATTCAGTACTTC.

The CDR3 coding sequence is TGTGCCAGCAGTTACTCTCCCTACACAGATACGCAGTATTTT. This sequence encodes CASSYSPYTDTQYF. This chain links TRBV6-5 with TRBJ2-3; no definite D call. The V end was cut by 0 bases, the J end by 2 bases, with 6 bases between. CDR1 and CDR2 from the germline V gene are MNHEY and SVGAGI. The CDR3 extends over 14 amino acids.

V is TRBV23-1 and J is TRBJ2-7; the D is unclear. TRBV23-1 is marked as an open reading frame, function uncertain. Trimming cost V 6 bases and J 4 bases, with 13 bases left between them. This CDR3 contains 13 residues. CDR3 sequence: CASSRLDGYEQYF. In DNA, the CDR3 is TGCGCCAGCAGCCGACTGGACGGTTACGAGCAGTACTTC.